This T cell receptor (beta chain) was captured in a study of OX40 agonist ivuxolimab in advanced cancers. On the study more broadly: Every patient in dose escalation had hepatocellular carcinoma, melanoma, renal cell or head and neck cancer. Partial responses occurred in three patients (one hepatocellular carcinoma, two cutaneous melanoma). Whole-study results and caveats: In the expanded peripheral T cells, antigen specificity was never determined. Some patients who did not respond also had low normalized T-cell clonal expansion.

Per germline, CDR1 SGDLS and CDR2 YYNGEE. Between the trimmed V and J ends, which lost 0 bases and 0 bases, there was a span of 6 bases. The CDR3 totals 14 residues. This clone was counted once. Its antigen is not known. Sequencing used immunoSEQ multiplex PCR; TCRdb keeps in-frame clones, though not all of them. The sample lists around 56,000 clones, 88% occurring once. The sequence derives from an adult with an advanced solid tumor such as melanoma, head and neck, liver or kidney cancer. The sequences come from CD4+ or CD8+ T cells sorted from blood, collected in a trial of the OX40 agonist ivuxolimab. J is TRBJ1-1 and V is TRBV9, with D uncertain. The DNA for the CDR3 is TGTGCCAGCAGCGTAGAGGGCATGAACACTGAAGCTTTCTTT. This gives the protein CASSVEGMNTEAFF. Based on the CDR3 plus reference TRBV9 and TRBJ1-1, the full variable domain is DSGVTQTPKHLITATGQRVTLRCSPRSGDLSVYWYQQSLDQGLQFLIQYYNGEERAKGNILERFSAQQFPDLHSELNLSSLELGDSALYFCASSVEGMNTEAFFGQGTRLTVV.